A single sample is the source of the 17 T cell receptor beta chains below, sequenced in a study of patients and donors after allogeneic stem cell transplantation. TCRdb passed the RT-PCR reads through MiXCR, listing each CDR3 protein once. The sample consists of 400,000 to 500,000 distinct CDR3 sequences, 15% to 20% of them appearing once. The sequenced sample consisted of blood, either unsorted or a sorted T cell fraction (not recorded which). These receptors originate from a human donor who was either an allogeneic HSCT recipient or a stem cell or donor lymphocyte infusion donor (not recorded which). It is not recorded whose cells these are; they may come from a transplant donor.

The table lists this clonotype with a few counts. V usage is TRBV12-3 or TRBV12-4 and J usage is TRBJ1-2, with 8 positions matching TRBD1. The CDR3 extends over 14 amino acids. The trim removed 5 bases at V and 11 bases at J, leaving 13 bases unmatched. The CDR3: CASSPGQAIPYYTF. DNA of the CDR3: TGTGCCAGCAGTCCGGGACAGGCCATACCCTATTACACCTTC.

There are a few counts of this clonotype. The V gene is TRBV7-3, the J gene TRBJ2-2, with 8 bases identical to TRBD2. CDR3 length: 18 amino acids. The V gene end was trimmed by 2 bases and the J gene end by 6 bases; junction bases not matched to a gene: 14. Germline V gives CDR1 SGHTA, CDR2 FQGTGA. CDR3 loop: CASSLRSRVTSGAGELFF. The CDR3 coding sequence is TGTGCCAGCAGCTTACGGTCCAGGGTCACTAGCGGCGCCGGGGAGCTGTTTTTT. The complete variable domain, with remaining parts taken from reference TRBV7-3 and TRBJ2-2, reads GAGVSQTPSNKVTEKGKYVELRCDPISGHTALYWYRQSLGQGPEFLIYFQGTGAADDSGLPNDRFFAVRPEGSVSTLKIQRTERGDSAVYLCASSLRSRVTSGAGELFFGEGSRLTVL.

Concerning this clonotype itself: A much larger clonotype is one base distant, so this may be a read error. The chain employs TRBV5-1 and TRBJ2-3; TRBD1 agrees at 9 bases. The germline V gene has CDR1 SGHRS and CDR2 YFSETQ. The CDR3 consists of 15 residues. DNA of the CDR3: TGCGCCAGCAGCTTGGACAGGGGGCGAACAGATAAGCAGTATTTT. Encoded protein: CASSLDRGRTDKQYF.

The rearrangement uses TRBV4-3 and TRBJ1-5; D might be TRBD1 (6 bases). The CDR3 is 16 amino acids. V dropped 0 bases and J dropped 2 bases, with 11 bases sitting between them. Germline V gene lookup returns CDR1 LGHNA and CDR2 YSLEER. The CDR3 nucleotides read TGCGCCAGCAGCCAAGATCGACAGGCCCGCAATCAGCCCCAGCATTTT. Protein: CASSQDRQARNQPQHF.

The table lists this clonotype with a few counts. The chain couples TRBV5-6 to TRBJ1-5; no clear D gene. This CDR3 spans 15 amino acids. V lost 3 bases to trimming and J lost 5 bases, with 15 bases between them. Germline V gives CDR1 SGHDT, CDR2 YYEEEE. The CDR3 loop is CASSSKGWEDQPQHF. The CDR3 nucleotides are TGTGCCAGCAGCTCCAAAGGTTGGGAGGATCAGCCCCAGCATTTT.

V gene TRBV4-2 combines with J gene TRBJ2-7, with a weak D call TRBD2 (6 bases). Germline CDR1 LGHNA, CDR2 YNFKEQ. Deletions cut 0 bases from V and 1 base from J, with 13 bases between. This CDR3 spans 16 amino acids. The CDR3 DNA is TGTGCCAGCAGCCAAGAAGGCGGGGATACTTCCTACGAGCAGTACTTC. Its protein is CASSQEGGDTSYEQYF.

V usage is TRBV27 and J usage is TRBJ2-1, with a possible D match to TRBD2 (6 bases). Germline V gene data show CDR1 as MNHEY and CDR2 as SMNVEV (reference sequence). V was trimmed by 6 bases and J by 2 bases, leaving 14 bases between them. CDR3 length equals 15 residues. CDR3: CASSRSGFTYNEQFF. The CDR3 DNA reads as TGTGCCAGCAGCCGCAGCGGGTTCACCTACAATGAGCAGTTCTTC.

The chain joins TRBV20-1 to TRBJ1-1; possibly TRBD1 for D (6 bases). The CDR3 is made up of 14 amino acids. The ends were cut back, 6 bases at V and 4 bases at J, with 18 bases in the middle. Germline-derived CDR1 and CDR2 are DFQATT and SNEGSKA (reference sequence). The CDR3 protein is CSAGKGGGSTEAFF. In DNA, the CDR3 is TGCAGTGCGGGAAAGGGGGGGGGGAGCACTGAAGCTTTCTTT.

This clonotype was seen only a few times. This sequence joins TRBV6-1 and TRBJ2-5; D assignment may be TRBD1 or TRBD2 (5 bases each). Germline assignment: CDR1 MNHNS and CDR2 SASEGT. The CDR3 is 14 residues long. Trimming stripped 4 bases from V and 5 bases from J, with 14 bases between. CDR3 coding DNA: TGTGCCAGCAGTGCATCCGGGACGCCGGAGACCCAGTACTTC. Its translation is CASSASGTPETQYF.

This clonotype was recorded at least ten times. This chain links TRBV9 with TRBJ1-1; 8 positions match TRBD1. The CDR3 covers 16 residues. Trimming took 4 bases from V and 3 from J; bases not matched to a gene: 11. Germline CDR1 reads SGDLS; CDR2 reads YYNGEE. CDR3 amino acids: CASSQQQGAGDTEAFF. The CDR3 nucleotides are TGTGCCAGCAGCCAGCAGCAGGGGGCTGGCGACACTGAAGCTTTCTTT.

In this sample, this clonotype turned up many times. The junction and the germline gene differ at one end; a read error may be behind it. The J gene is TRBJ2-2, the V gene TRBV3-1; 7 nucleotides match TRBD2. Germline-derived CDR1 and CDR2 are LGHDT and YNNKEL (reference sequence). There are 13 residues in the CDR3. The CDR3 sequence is CASSQGIRGSRIF. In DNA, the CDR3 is TGTGCCAGCAGCCAAGGGATCCGCGGGAGCAGGATTTTT. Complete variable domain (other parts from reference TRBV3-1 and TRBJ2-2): DTAVSQTPKYLVTQMGNDKSIKCEQNLGHDTMYWYKQDSKKFLKIMFSYNNKELIINETVPNRFSPKSPDKAHLNLHINSLELGDSAVYFCASSQGIRGSRIFGEGSRLTVL.

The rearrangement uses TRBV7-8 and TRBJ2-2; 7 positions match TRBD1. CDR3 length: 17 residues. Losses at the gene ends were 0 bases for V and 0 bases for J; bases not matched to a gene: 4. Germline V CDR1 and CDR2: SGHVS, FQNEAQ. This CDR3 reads CASSLAVQGANTGELFF. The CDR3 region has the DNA TGTGCCAGCAGCTTAGCCGTGCAGGGGGCGAACACCGGGGAGCTGTTTTTT. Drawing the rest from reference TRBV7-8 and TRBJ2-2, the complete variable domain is GAGVSQSPRYKVAKRGQDVALRCDPISGHVSLFWYQQALGQGPEFLTYFQNEAQLDKSGLPSDRFFAERPEGSVSTLKIQRTQQEDSAVYLCASSLAVQGANTGELFFGEGSRLTVL.

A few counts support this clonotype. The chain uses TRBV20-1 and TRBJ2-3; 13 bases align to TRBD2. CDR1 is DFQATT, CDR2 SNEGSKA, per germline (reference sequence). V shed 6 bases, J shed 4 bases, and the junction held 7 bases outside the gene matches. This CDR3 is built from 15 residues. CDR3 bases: TGCAGTGCGATTGGACTAGCGGGAGTGGCAGATACGCAGTATTTT. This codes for CSAIGLAGVADTQYF.

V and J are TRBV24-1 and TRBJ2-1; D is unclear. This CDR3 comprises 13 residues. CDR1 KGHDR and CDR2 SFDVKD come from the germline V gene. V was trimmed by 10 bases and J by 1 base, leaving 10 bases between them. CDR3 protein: CATAGPSYNEQFF. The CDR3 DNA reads TGTGCCACTGCCGGACCTTCCTACAATGAGCAGTTCTTC.

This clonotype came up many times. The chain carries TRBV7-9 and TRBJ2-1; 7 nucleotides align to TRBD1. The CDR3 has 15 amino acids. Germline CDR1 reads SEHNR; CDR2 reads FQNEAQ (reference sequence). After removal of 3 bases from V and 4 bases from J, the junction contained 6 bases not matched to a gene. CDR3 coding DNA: TGTGCCAGCAGCTTTGTGGGACAGCCTTACAATGAGCAGTTCTTC. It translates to CASSFVGQPYNEQFF.

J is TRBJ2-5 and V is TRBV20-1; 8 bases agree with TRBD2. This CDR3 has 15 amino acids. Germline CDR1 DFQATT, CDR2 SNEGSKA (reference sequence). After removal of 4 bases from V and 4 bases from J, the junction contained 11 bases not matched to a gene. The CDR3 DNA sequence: TGCAGTGCTACGCCGGGACTAGATCTTGCAGAGACCCAGTACTTC. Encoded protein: CSATPGLDLAETQYF.

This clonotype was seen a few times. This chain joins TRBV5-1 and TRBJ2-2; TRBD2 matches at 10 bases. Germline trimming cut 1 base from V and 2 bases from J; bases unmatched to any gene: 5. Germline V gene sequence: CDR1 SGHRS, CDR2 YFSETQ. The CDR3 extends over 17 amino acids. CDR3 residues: CASSLWLAGVNTGELFF. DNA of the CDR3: TGCGCCAGCAGCTTGTGGCTAGCGGGAGTCAACACCGGGGAGCTGTTTTTT. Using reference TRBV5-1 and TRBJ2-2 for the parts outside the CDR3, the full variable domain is KAGVTQTPRYLIKTRGQQVTLSCSPISGHRSVSWYQQTPGQGLQFLFEYFSETQRNKGNFPGRFSGRQFSNSRSEMNVSTLELGDSALYLCASSLWLAGVNTGELFFGEGSRLTVL.